Described below is a single T cell receptor beta chain sequence and its context. Expressed TCRB transcripts were sequenced, since all the RNA that had been isolated was reverse transcribed. Sequenced by immunoSEQ multiplex PCR; TCRdb stores in-frame clones only, minus some. This sample has about 150,000 clones; around 8% occur once, and the top ten carry about 0.6%. V gave up 3 bases and J gave up 1 base, with 9 bases separating them. The CDR3 has 14 amino acids. Germline-derived CDR1 and CDR2 are SGHDT and YYEEEE. The data originate from a study of beta chain features in type 1 diabetes. It was one heparinised blood draw, averaging approximately 100 mL, that each donor gave. Central memory, naive, regulatory and stem cell-like memory CD4+ cells were sorted by CD45RO/CCR7/CD25/CD127/CD95/CD27.

Sequencing used central memory CD4+ T cells from blood. This chain uses TRBV5-6 with TRBJ2-3; TRBD2 might be the D (6 bases). This TCR was recovered from a man aged 18 to 35 in good health. DNA for the CDR3: TGTGCCAGCAGCTGGGGGACTCGCACAGATACGCAGTATTTT. It encodes CASSWGTRTDTQYF.